These 9 T cell receptor beta chains were all obtained from the same sample, sequenced in a study of T cells in Graves' hyperthyroidism and ophthalmopathy. Researchers amplified the TCR beta CDR3 regions from RNA transcripts. Using the HTBI primer set, a first-round RT-PCR was run on the TCR CDR3. TCRdb re-derived calls from the multiplex PCR reads in MiXCR, one entry per CDR3 protein. Here the sample spans approximately 58,000 distinct CDR3 sequences, just under 50% being singletons. What was sequenced was blood. The receptors were gathered from a woman in her thirties with Graves' ophthalmopathy.

This clonotype has just a few counts. The rearrangement uses TRBV28 and TRBJ2-5; the D gene could be TRBD1 or TRBD2 (5 bases each). The CDR3 sequence is 16 residues long. Germline loops: CDR1 MDHEN, CDR2 SYDVKM. V was shortened by 6 bases and J by 5 bases, with 22 bases between the two germline ends. CDR3 in amino acids: CASRKKGLLRGETQYF. The DNA of the CDR3 is TGTGCCAGCAGGAAAAAAGGACTCCTGAGGGGCGAGACCCAGTACTTC.

This clonotype has at least ten counts. The rearrangement uses TRBV20-1 and TRBJ2-1; TRBD2 matches 8 bases. This CDR3 is built from 14 residues. V was pared by 1 base and J by 8 bases, with 7 bases of the junction left unmatched. The V gene's germline CDR1 is DFQATT and CDR2 SNEGSKA (reference sequence). DNA of the CDR3: TGCAGTGCTAGAGGTGGAACGGGAGGGCATGAGCAGTTCTTC. Translating gives CSARGGTGGHEQFF.

V and J are TRBV5-6 and TRBJ2-1; 11 nucleotides agree with TRBD2. Germline V CDR1 and CDR2: SGHDT, YYEEEE. With V trimmed by 0 bases and J by 2 bases, 1 base remained unmatched. The CDR3 runs to 16 residues. In nucleotides, the CDR3 is TGTGCCAGCAGCTTGGTTAGCGGGAGGGCCTACAATGAGCAGTTCTTC. The encoded protein is CASSLVSGRAYNEQFF.

The V gene is TRBV7-8, the J gene TRBJ2-7; 9 nucleotides line up with TRBD1. The CDR3 totals 14 residues. The germline V gene encodes CDR1 SGHVS and CDR2 FQNEAQ. V was pared by 6 bases and J by 5 bases, with 8 bases of the junction left unmatched. CDR3 in amino acids: CASSHRDRVNEQYF. The CDR3 nucleotides are TGTGCCAGCAGTCACCGGGACAGGGTGAACGAGCAGTACTTC. The full variable domain, completed using reference TRBV7-8 and TRBJ2-7, is GAGVSQSPRYKVAKRGQDVALRCDPISGHVSLFWYQQALGQGPEFLTYFQNEAQLDKSGLPSDRFFAERPEGSVSTLKIQRTQQEDSAVYLCASSHRDRVNEQYFGPGTRLTVT.

Relative to its sample, this clonotype is medium-sized (0.01 to 0.1%). V and J are TRBV10-2 and TRBJ1-2; perhaps TRBD1 as D (5 bases). The germline CDR1 and CDR2 sequences are WSHSY and SAAADI. V lost 4 bases and J lost 4, with 10 bases in between. The CDR3 spans 13 residues. The CDR3 spells CASSGGGVYGYTF. In DNA, the CDR3 is TGCGCCAGCAGTGGTGGGGGGGTCTATGGCTACACCTTC.

This sequence joins TRBV28 and TRBJ2-5; 12 bases map to TRBD2. Germline CDR1 is MDHEN and CDR2 is SYDVKM. The V gene end was trimmed by 6 bases and the J gene end by 5 bases; junction bases not matched to a gene: 19. The CDR3 contains 19 residues. CDR3 nucleotides: TGTGCCAGCAGACCCGGCTGGACTAGCGGGACCCCCGAGGGTGAGACCCAGTACTTC. It specifies CASRPGWTSGTPEGETQYF.

The V call is TRBV9, the J call TRBJ2-1, with 7 bases lining up with TRBD1. The J segment lost 3 bases and the V segment lost 0 bases, leaving 9 bases of the junction unmatched. The CDR3 totals 17 residues. Germline V lookup: CDR1 SGDLS, CDR2 YYNGEE. The CDR3 protein is CASSVDPTGHNYNEQFF. CDR3 sequence (DNA): TGTGCCAGCAGCGTAGATCCGACAGGGCACAACTACAATGAGCAGTTCTTC. Full variable domain (remainder filled in from reference TRBV9 and TRBJ2-1): DSGVTQTPKHLITATGQRVTLRCSPRSGDLSVYWYQQSLDQGLQFLIQYYNGEERAKGNILERFSAQQFPDLHSELNLSSLELGDSALYFCASSVDPTGHNYNEQFFGPGTRLTVL.

This clonotype turned up a few times. The CDR3 region is CASSSTPGTSNYGYTF. CDR3 DNA sequence: TGTGCCAGCAGTTCAACCCCCGGGACAAGTAACTATGGCTACACCTTC. The V gene is TRBV28, the J gene TRBJ1-2; a weak D match, TRBD1 (6 bases). Deletions cut 4 bases from V and 1 base from J, with 16 bases between. The CDR3 length is 16 residues. CDR1 is MDHEN, CDR2 SYDVKM, per germline.

The chain combines TRBV9 with TRBJ2-6; TRBD1 matches at 9 bases. CDR3 length: 19 amino acids. Unmatched junction bases numbered 7, after V lost 0 bases and J lost 0 bases. Germline V gives CDR1 SGDLS, CDR2 YYNGEE. CDR3 residues: CASSVGGQGTISGANVLTF. CDR3 in DNA: TGTGCCAGCAGCGTAGGTGGACAGGGGACAATCTCTGGGGCCAACGTCCTGACTTTC.